One T cell receptor beta chain is described in this entry. Its antigen is currently unknown. This entry belongs to a study of cytomegalovirus exposure and HLA in healthy donors. Study-level findings and limits: Sequencing likely generated an artifact that appeared as a cluster of highly shared sequence variants.

PCR amplification relied on 60 Vbeta primers (plus 13 Jbeta primers). Clones were read by immunoSEQ multiplex PCR, and TCRdb kept only the in-frame ones, dropping some. The sample has about 200,000 clones, over 65% seen once. The germline V gene has CDR1 MGHRA and CDR2 YSYEKL. The V gene end was trimmed by 6 bases and the J gene end by 2 bases; junction bases not matched to a gene: 10. The CDR3 extends over 17 amino acids. This chain joins TRBV4-1 and TRBJ2-5; TRBD2 agrees at 12 bases. The origin of this receptor is a boy aged 2 to 10 in good health and CMV-seronegative. Sequenced material: PBMCs. The CDR3 spells CASRPGASGGVQETQYF. CDR3 DNA sequence: TGCGCCAGCAGGCCGGGGGCTAGCGGGGGGGTTCAAGAGACCCAGTACTTC.